This T cell receptor (beta chain) comes out of a study of blood T cell repertoires in COVID-19. The CDR3 is made up of 13 amino acids. V was cut by 0 bases and J by 5 bases, with 8 bases left in between. In germline, CDR1 is MNHEY, CDR2 SMNVEV (reference sequence). Profiling relied on immunoSEQ multiplex PCR, and the TCRdb table lists in-frame clones only, not all of them. The data show 380,000 or so clones, roughly 90% seen once. The chain uses TRBV27 and TRBJ2-7, with D possibly TRBD2 on 5 matching bases. Sequencing was done on a sample of peripheral blood. This clonotype was obtained from a man in his forties with acute or convalescent COVID-19. The CDR3 DNA sequence: TGTGCCAGCAGTTTATCGGACTTAAACGAGCAGTACTTC. Translated: CASSLSDLNEQYF.